A selection of T cell receptor beta chains follows, all from one sample in a study of shared clonotypes between healthy human individuals. Repertoires were generated with immunoSEQ multiplex PCR, while TCRdb's copy carries only in-frame clones and drops some. The repertoire has hundreds of thousands of clones, about 74% of them found once; the top ten carry 10%. The sequenced sample was memory CD4+ T cells sorted from blood. The receptors here all came from a man younger than 40 in good health. CDR3s include the opening cysteine and the closing phenylalanine or tryptophan. A D gene is named only where the DNA matches it firmly. Rows may omit the clone size; those that give it use once, few, many or a size class.

TRBD2	TRBJ2-5	TRBV6-6	-	CASSLQRLAGETQYF	TGTGCCAGCAGCCTACAACGACTAGCGGGAGAGACCCAGTACTTC
-	TRBJ1-1	TRBV30	-	CAWSTNRRRNTEAFF	TGTGCCTGGAGTACGAACAGGAGGAGGAACACTGAAGCTTTCTTT
-	TRBJ2-5	TRBV18	-	CASSQRDFTKETQYF	TGTGCCAGCTCACAACGGGACTTCACTAAAGAGACCCAGTACTTC
-	TRBJ1-1	TRBV30	-	CAWSQVNTEAFF	TGTGCCTGGAGTCAGGTGAACACTGAAGCTTTCTTT
-	TRBJ2-2	TRBV6-5	-	CASSYSILGGSGELFF	TGTGCCAGCAGTTACTCGATTTTGGGAGGCTCCGGGGAGCTGTTTTTT
TRBD1	TRBJ1-1	TRBV9	-	CASSVDPSQGGNTEAFF	TGTGCCAGCAGCGTAGATCCCTCTCAGGGGGGGAACACTGAAGCTTTCTTT
-	TRBJ2-7	TRBV10-3	-	CATRTSGTAYEQYF	TGTGCCACCCGAACCTCAGGGACCGCCTACGAGCAGTACTTC
-	TRBJ1-1	TRBV6-1	-	CASSEVGRDGEAFF	TGTGCCAGCAGTGAAGTGGGACGGGACGGTGAAGCTTTCTTT
TRBD1	TRBJ2-7	TRBV5-1	-	CASSTRDSNYEQYF	TGCGCCAGCAGCACACGGGACAGTAATTACGAGCAGTACTTC
-	TRBJ1-5	TRBV10-2	once	CASNAGDNNQPQHF	TGCGCCAGCAATGCGGGGGACAACAATCAGCCCCAGCATTTT
-	TRBJ2-7	TRBV5-5	few	CASSLAGGVTYEQYF	TGTGCCAGCAGCTTAGCGGGTGGCGTCACCTACGAGCAGTACTTC
-	TRBJ2-3	TRBV25-1	-	CASSEIGVGTQYF	TGTGCCAGCAGTGAAATTGGGGTTGGTACGCAGTATTTT
-	TRBJ2-3	TRBV7-2	-	CASSLYGTQVGSTDTQYF	TGTGCCAGCAGCTTATACGGGACCCAGGTGGGGAGCACAGATACGCAGTATTTT
-	TRBJ2-5	TRBV7-7	-	CASSPQIGPQETQYF	TGTGCCAGCAGCCCGCAGATCGGGCCCCAAGAGACCCAGTACTTC
TRBD1	TRBJ2-1	TRBV5-5	few	CASSLSQGANYNEQFF	TGTGCCAGCAGCCTGTCACAGGGGGCGAATTACAATGAGCAGTTCTTC
TRBD1	TRBJ2-6	TRBV5-8	-	CASSLGPGTGSSGANVLTF	TGTGCCAGCAGCTTGGGGCCCGGGACAGGGAGCTCTGGGGCCAACGTCCTGACTTTC
-	TRBJ1-1	TRBV7-2	-	CASGTLVRTEAFF	TGTGCCAGCGGGACCCTTGTACGGACTGAAGCTTTCTTT
TRBD1	TRBJ2-5	TRBV6-5	-	CASSPGQGAFETQYF	TGTGCCAGCAGTCCTGGACAGGGGGCTTTCGAGACCCAGTACTTC
-	TRBJ1-4	TRBV18	-	CASSPRPTNEKLFF	TGTGCCAGCTCACCCAGACCAACTAATGAAAAACTGTTTTTT
TRBD2	TRBJ2-1	TRBV5-6	-	CASSSLTAGARHNEQFF	TGTGCCAGCAGCTCTTTAACGGCGGGAGCCAGGCACAATGAGCAGTTCTTC
TRBD2	TRBJ2-7	TRBV30	-	CAWSVVPGLAGGSYEQYF	TGTGCCTGGAGCGTTGTACCGGGACTAGCGGGAGGCTCCTACGAGCAGTACTTC
-	TRBJ2-3	TRBV29-1	once	CSARGTSTDTQYF	TGCAGCGCCCGGGGGACTAGCACAGATACGCAGTATTTT
TRBD2	TRBJ2-3	TRBV7-9	few	CASSGNSGSTDTQYF	TGTGCCAGCAGCGGTAATAGCGGGAGCACAGATACGCAGTATTTT
-	TRBJ2-1	TRBV19	-	CASSIDGTPYNEQFF	TGTGCCAGTAGTATAGACGGGACCCCCTACAATGAGCAGTTCTTC
-	TRBJ1-1	TRBV25-1	-	CASISLGGPTEAFF	TGTGCCAGCATTTCTCTGGGCGGTCCTACTGAAGCTTTCTTT
-	TRBJ2-5	TRBV11-2	-	CASSYDRQAETQYF	TGTGCCAGCAGCTACGACAGACAGGCAGAGACCCAGTACTTC
-	TRBJ1-3	TRBV18	few	CASSTIQRFNSGNTIYF	TGTGCCAGCTCAACGATTCAAAGGTTCAACTCTGGAAACACCATATATTTT
TRBD1	TRBJ1-2	TRBV5-1	-	CASSLDRGGYGYTF	TGCGCCAGCAGCTTGGACAGGGGTGGCTATGGCTACACCTTC
TRBD1	TRBJ2-1	TRBV7-2	-	CASSLGPRQGGNEQFF	TGTGCCAGCAGCTTAGGCCCCCGACAGGGGGGCAATGAGCAGTTCTTC
-	TRBJ2-6	TRBV7-2	few	CASSPTRFSGANVLTF	TGTGCCAGCAGCCCGACCAGATTCTCTGGGGCCAACGTCCTGACTTTC
-	TRBJ2-7	TRBV30	many	CAWSVTGPYEQYF	TGTGCCTGGAGTGTTACAGGGCCCTACGAGCAGTACTTC
-	TRBJ2-3	TRBV25-1	-	CASSPLDNTDTQYF	TGTGCCAGCAGTCCCTTAGACAACACAGATACGCAGTATTTT
TRBD2	TRBJ2-1	TRBV27	-	CASSSQREILFF	TGTGCCAGCAGTTCCCAGCGGGAGATTTTGTTCTTC
-	TRBJ1-2	TRBV29-1	few	CSGKGTELGGYTF	TGCAGCGGGAAAGGAACTGAACTGGGCGGCTACACCTTC
-	TRBJ1-5	TRBV5-4	once	CASSSPDQPQHF	TGTGCCAGCAGCTCGCCTGATCAGCCCCAGCATTTT
-	TRBJ2-3	TRBV18	-	CASSLATDTQYF	TGTGCCAGCTCACTGGCCACAGATACGCAGTATTTT
-	TRBJ1-2	TRBV6-4	few	CASRATFDSYGYTF	TGTGCCAGCAGGGCTACCTTCGACAGCTATGGCTACACCTTC
TRBD2	TRBJ2-1	TRBV7-6	-	CASSPKGLAGPVNEQFF	TGTGCCAGCAGCCCAAAGGGCCTAGCGGGACCTGTCAATGAGCAGTTCTTC
TRBD1	TRBJ1-1	TRBV28	-	CASEDRGGGVEAFF	TGTGCCAGCGAAGACCGAGGGGGCGGAGTCGAAGCTTTCTTT
-	TRBJ2-2	TRBV27	-	CASSLLAVGTGELFF	TGTGCCAGCAGTTTACTAGCCGTGGGCACCGGGGAGCTGTTTTTT
-	TRBJ1-2	TRBV28	-	CASSSTDRGYTF	TGTGCCAGCAGTTCCACAGACCGCGGCTACACCTTC
-	TRBJ2-7	TRBV9	few	CASSAPRGEQYF	TGTGCCAGCAGCGCCCCCCGAGGCGAGCAGTACTTC
-	TRBJ1-1	TRBV7-8	-	CASSFSDSYTEAFF	TGTGCCAGCAGCTTTTCTGATAGTTACACTGAAGCTTTCTTT
-	TRBJ1-1	TRBV10-1	-	CASKASLNTEAFF	TGCGCCAGCAAGGCCAGCCTGAACACTGAAGCTTTCTTT
-	TRBJ2-1	TRBV15	many	CATRDRTTYNEQFF	TGTGCCACCAGGGACAGAACAACCTACAATGAGCAGTTCTTC
-	TRBJ2-5	TRBV14	-	CASSSLVEETQYF	TGTGCCAGCAGCTCCTTAGTGGAGGAGACCCAGTACTTC
-	TRBJ2-7	TRBV12-2	few	CASRLGALGGRLDEQYF	TGTGCAAGTCGCTTAGGGGCCCTTGGCGGGAGGCTGGACGAGCAGTACTTC
TRBD1	TRBJ1-5	TRBV7-9	-	CASSSHGTGDYRNQPQHF	TGTGCCAGCAGCAGCCACGGGACAGGGGATTACCGCAATCAGCCCCAGCATTTT